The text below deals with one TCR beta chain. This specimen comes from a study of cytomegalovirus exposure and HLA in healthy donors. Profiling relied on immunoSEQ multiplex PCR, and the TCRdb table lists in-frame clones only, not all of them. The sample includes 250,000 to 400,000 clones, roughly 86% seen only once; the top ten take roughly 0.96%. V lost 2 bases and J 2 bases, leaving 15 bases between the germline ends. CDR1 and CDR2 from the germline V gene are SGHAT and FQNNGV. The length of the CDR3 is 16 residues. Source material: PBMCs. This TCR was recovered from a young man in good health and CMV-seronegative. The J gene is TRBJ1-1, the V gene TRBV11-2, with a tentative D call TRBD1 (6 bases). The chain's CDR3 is CASSLLGANINTEAFF. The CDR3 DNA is TGTGCCAGCAGCTTATTGGGGGCAAACATTAACACTGAAGCTTTCTTT.